This T cell receptor beta chain originates from a study of neurological immune-mediated disorders. TCRdb redid the calling of the 5' RACE reads with MiXCR, one entry per CDR3 protein. The data show around 90,000 distinct CDR3 sequences, less than 15% seen once. The germline CDR1 and CDR2 sequences are SGHDT and YYEEEE. Between the trimmed V and J ends, which lost 0 bases and 3 bases, there was a span of 10 bases. The CDR3 is 14 amino acids. In this sample, this clonotype turned up many times. Time point defined: longitudinal time-point 2. Sample: PBMCs. The sequence was obtained from a female donor with HTLV-1-associated myelopathy (HAM/TSP). V is TRBV5-6 and J is TRBJ2-7; D possibly corresponds to TRBD1 (8 bases). DNA of the CDR3: TGTGCCAGCAGCTTGGACAGGGGGGGCTACGAGCAGTACTTC. It codes for CASSLDRGGYEQYF. Full variable domain (outside the CDR3, taken from reference TRBV5-6 and TRBJ2-7): DAGVTQSPTHLIKTRGQQVTLRCSPKSGHDTVSWYQQALGQGPQFIFQYYEEEERQRGNFPDRFSGHQFPNYSSELNVNALLLGDSALYLCASSLDRGGYEQYFGPGTRLTVT.